This T cell receptor (beta chain) stems from a study of T cell changes during pregnancy in multiple sclerosis. TCRdb's table, derived via immunoSEQ multiplex PCR, lists solely in-frame clones and lacks some. Here the sample spans more than 95,000 clones, approximately 93% being singletons. This CDR3 comprises 14 residues. Germline V CDR1 and CDR2: SGHNT, YYREEE (reference sequence). The ends lost 4 bases at V and 7 bases at J; junction bases unmatched: 9. Sequences were derived from peripheral blood, sampled after pregnancy. This sequence originates from a female donor with multiple sclerosis, enrolled in a pregnancy study. The gene calls are TRBV5-4 and TRBJ1-1; TRBD1 matches at 8 bases. The CDR3 bases are TGTGCCAGCAGCCTCACAGGGGGGCAGGTTGAAGCTTTCTTT. Amino acids: CASSLTGGQVEAFF. Supplemented by reference TRBV5-4 and TRBJ1-1, the full variable domain reads ETGVTQSPTHLIKTRGQQVTLRCSSQSGHNTVSWYQQALGQGPQFIFQYYREEENGRGNFPPRFSGLQFPNYSSELNVNALELDDSALYLCASSLTGGQVEAFFGQGTRLTVV.